This T cell receptor (beta chain) was observed in a study of vaccination and CD4 T cells after COVID-19. Stated treatment: roughly 10-day PBMC culture with coronavirus spike peptide pools or control peptides (ViraFEST assay). In the ViraFEST assay, peptide-pool expansion preceded TCR sequencing of expanded clonotypes. With the Oncomine TCR Beta short-read assay, DNA from cultured CD4+ T cells was sequenced. One entry per CDR3 protein, called by TCRdb with MiXCR from the PCR reads. Of 15,000 to 25,000 distinct CDR3 sequences listed, roughly 56% were seen once; the top ten hold about 10%. CDR1 and CDR2 from the germline V gene are GTSNPN and SVGIG (reference sequence). The V and J ends lost 1 base and 7 bases, in that order; junction bases with no gene match: 6. This CDR3 is built from 14 residues. As to this clonotype: Its antigen is unknown.

This receptor was identified in a human donor who had recovered from COVID-19. This rearrangement joins TRBV30 to TRBJ1-5; TRBD1 agrees at 8 bases. The sequencing input was CD4+ T cells from blood, cultured in vitro. In DNA, the CDR3 is TGTGCCTGGAGTGCGACAGGGGTTTACCAGCCCCAGCATTTT. Protein sequence: CAWSATGVYQPQHF.